This entry features one T cell receptor (beta chain) sequence. CDR3 length: 12 residues. J was trimmed by 8 bases and V by 4 bases; bases with no gene match: 5. The germline V gene has CDR1 SGHNT and CDR2 YYREEE (reference sequence). Seattle enrolled patients during active infection and tracked them longitudinally. This sample stems from a study of blood T cell repertoires in COVID-19. Study-level information: PBMCs, B-cell-depleted T cells, or T cells provided the cDNA or gDNA that made up the material.

In the original workflow: For nucleated cells, counts were estimated from reference gene primer amplification. Clones were read by immunoSEQ multiplex PCR, and TCRdb kept only the in-frame ones, dropping some. Clonal size and the V and J genes are those of that table, whereas D and trimming came from the DNA. The sample contains 84,000 or so clones, roughly 80% of which appear only once. Sequencing input: peripheral blood. This chain uses TRBV5-4 with TRBJ1-1; 7 bases align to TRBD1. This clonotype was sampled from a man in his 70s with COVID-19, enrolled during active disease. CDR3 in DNA: TGTGCCAGCAGCGCCGAGGACAGGGAAGCTTTCTTT. Its protein product is CASSAEDREAFF.